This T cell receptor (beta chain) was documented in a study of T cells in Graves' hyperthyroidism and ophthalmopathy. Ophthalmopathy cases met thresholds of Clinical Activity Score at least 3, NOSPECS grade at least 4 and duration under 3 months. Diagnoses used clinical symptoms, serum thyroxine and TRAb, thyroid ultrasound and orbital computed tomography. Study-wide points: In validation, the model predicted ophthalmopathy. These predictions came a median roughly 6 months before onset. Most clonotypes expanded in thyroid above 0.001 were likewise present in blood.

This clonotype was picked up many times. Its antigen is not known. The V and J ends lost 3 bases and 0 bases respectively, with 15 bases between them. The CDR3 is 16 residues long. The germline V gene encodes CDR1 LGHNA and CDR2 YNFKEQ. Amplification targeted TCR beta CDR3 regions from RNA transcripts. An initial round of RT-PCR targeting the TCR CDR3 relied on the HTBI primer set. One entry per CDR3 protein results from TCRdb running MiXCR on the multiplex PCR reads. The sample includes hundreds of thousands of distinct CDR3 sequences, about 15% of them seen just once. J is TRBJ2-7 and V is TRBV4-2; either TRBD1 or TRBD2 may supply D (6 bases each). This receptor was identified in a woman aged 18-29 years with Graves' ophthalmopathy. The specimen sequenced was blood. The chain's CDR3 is CASSQKPEGDSYEQYF. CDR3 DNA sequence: TGTGCCAGCAGCCAGAAACCGGAGGGGGACTCCTACGAGCAGTACTTC.